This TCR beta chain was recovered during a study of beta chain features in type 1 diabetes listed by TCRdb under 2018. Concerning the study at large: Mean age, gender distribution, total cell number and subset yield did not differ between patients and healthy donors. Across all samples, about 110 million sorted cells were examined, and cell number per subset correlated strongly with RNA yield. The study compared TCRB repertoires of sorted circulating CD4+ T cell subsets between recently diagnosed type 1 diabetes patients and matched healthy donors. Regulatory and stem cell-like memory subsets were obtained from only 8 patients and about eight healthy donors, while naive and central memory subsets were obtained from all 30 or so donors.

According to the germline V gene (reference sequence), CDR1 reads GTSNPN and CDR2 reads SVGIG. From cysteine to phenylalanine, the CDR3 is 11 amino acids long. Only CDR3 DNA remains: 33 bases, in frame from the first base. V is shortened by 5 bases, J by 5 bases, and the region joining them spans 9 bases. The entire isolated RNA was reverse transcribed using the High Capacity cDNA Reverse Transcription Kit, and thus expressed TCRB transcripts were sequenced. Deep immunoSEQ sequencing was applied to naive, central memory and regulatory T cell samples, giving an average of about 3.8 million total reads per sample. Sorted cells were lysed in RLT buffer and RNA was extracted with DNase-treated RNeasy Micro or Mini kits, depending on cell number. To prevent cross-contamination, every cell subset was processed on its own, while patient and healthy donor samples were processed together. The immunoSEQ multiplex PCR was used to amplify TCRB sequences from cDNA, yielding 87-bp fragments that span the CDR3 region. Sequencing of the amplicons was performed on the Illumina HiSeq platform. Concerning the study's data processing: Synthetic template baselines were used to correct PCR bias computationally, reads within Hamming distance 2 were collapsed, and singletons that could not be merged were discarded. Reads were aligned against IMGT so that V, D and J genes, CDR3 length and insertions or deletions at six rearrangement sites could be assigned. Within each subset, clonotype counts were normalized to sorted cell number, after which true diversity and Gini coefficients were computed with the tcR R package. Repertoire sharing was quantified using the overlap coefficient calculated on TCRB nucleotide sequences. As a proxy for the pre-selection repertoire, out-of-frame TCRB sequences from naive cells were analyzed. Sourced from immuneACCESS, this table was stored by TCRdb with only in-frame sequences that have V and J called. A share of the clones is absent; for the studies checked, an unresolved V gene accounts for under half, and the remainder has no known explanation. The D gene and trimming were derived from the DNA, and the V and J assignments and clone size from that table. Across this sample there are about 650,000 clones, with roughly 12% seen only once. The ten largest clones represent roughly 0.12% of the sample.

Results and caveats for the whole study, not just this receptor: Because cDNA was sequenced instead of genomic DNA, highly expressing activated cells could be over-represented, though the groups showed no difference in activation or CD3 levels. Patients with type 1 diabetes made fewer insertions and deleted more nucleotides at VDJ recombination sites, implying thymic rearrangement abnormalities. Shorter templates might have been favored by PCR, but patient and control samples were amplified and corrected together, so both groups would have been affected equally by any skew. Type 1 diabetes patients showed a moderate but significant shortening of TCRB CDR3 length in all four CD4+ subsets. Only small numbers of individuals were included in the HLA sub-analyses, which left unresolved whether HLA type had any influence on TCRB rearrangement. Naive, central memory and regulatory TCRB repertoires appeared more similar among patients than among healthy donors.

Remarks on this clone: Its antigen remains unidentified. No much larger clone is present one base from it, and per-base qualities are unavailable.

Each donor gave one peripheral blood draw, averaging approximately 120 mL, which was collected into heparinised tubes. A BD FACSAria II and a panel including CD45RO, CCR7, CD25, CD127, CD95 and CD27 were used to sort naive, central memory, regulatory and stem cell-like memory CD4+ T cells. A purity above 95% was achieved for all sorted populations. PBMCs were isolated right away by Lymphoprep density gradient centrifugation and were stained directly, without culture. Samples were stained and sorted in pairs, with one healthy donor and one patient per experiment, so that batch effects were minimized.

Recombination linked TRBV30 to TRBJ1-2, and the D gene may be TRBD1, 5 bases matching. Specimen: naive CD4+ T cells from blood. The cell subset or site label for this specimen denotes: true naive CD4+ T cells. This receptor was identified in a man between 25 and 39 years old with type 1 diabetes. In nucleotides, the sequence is TGTGCCTGGCTGGGACTTTATGGCTACACCTTC. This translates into CAWLGLYGYTF.